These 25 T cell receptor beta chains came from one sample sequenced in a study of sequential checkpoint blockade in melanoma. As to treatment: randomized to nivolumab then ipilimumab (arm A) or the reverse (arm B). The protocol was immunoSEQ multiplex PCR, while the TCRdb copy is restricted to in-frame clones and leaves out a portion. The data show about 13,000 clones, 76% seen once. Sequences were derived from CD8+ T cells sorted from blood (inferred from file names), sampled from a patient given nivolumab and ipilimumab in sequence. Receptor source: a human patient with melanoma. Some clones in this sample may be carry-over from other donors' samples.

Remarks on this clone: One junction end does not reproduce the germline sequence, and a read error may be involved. This CDR3 is CASSVSTTGGSEAFF. Written as DNA, the CDR3 is TGTGCCAGCAGTGTATCCACCACAGGGGGGTCTGAAGCTTTCTTT. The chain employs TRBV27 and TRBJ1-1; 8 positions agree with TRBD1. The germline CDR1 and CDR2 sequences are MNHEY and SMNVEV (reference sequence). The CDR3 is 15 amino acids.

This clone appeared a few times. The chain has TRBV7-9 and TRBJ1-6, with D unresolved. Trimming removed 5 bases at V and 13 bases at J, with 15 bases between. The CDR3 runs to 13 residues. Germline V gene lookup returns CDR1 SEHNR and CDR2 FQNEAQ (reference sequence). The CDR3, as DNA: TGTGCCAGCAGCCCCCCCGGACTGTCCCCCCTCCACTTT. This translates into CASSPPGLSPLHF.

CDR3 coding DNA: TGTGCCTGGGCAGGACAGGGGGCGACTGAAGCTTTCTTT. Amino acids: CAWAGQGATEAFF. The chain recombines TRBV30 with TRBJ1-1; 11 bases are shared with TRBD1. Germline CDR1 is GTSNPN and CDR2 is SVGIG (reference sequence). V lost 5 bases and J lost 5; bases outside the gene matches: 4. The CDR3 is 13 residues long. The whole variable domain, remainder taken from reference TRBV30 and TRBJ1-1, is SQTIHQWPATLVQPVGSPLSLECTVEGTSNPNLYWYRQAAGRGLQLLFYSVGIGQISSEVPQNLSASRPQDRQFILSSKKLLLSDSGFYLCAWAGQGATEAFFGQGTRLTVV.

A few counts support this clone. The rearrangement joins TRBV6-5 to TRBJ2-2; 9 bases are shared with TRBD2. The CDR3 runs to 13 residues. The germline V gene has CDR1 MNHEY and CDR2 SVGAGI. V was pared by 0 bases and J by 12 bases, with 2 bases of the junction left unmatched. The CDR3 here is CASSYSSGGKLFF. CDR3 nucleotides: TGTGCCAGCAGTTACTCTAGCGGGGGAAAGCTGTTTTTT.

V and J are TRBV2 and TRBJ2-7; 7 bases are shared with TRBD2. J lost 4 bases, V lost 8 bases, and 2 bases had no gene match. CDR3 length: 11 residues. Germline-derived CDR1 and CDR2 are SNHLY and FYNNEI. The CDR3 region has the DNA TGTGCCAGCGGCGGGGGTTACGAGCAGTACTTC. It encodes CASGGGYEQYF.

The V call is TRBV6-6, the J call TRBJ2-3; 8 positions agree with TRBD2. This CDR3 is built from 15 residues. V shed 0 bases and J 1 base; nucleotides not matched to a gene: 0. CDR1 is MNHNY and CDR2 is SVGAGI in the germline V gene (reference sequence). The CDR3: CASSYSRGGTDTQYF. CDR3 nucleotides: TGTGCCAGCAGTTACTCGCGGGGGGGCACAGATACGCAGTATTTT.

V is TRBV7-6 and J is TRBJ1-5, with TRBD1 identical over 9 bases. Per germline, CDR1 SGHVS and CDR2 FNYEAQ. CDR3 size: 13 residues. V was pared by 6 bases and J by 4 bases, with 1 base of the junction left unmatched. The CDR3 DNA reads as TGTGCCAGCAGACAGGGGGCTAATCAGCCCCAGCATTTT. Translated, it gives CASRQGANQPQHF. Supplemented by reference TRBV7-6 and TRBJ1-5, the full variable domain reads GAGVSQSPRYKVTKRGQDVALRCDPISGHVSLYWYRQALGQGPEFLTYFNYEAQQDKSGLPNDRFSAERPEGSISTLTIQRTEQRDSAMYRCASRQGANQPQHFGDGTRLSIL.

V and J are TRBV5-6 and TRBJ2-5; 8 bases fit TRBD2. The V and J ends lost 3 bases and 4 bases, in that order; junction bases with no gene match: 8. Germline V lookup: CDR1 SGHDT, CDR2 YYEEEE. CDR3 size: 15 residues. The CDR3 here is CASSSNPSGRETQYF. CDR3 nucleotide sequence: TGTGCCAGCAGCTCAAACCCCAGCGGGAGAGAGACCCAGTACTTC.

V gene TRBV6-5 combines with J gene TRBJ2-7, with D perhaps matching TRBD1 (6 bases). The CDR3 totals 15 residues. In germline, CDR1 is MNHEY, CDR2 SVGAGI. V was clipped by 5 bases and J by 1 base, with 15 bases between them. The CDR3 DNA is TGTGCCAGCAGTCTTCAGGGGATGCGTTCCTACGAGCAGTACTTC. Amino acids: CASSLQGMRSYEQYF.

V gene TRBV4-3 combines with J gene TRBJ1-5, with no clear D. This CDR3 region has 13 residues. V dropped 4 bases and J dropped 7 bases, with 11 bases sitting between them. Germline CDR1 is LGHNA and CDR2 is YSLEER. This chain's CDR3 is CASSLLDGQPQHF. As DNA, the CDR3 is TGCGCCAGCAGCCTTCTCGACGGGCAGCCCCAGCATTTT.

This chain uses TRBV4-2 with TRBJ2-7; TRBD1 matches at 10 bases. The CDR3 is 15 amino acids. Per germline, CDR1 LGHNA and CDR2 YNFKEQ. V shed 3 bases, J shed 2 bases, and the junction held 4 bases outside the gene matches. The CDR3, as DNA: TGTGCCAGCAGCCAGGGACAGGGGTTAACCTACGAGCAGTACTTC. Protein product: CASSQGQGLTYEQYF.

The CDR3 loop reads CASSARTAKSSYEQYF. The CDR3 bases are TGTGCCAGCAGCGCCAGGACAGCTAAGAGCTCCTACGAGCAGTACTTC. The chain joins TRBV7-9 to TRBJ2-7, with D possibly TRBD1 on 6 matching bases. This CDR3 is 16 amino acids long. Germline loops: CDR1 SEHNR, CDR2 FQNEAQ (reference sequence). V gave up 5 bases and J gave up 0 bases, with 17 bases separating them. Full variable domain (remainder filled in from reference TRBV7-9 and TRBJ2-7): DTGVSQNPRHKITKRGQNVTFRCDPISEHNRLYWYRQTLGQGPEFLTYFQNEAQLEKSRLLSDRFSAERPKGSFSTLEIQRTEQGDSAMYLCASSARTAKSSYEQYFGPGTRLTVT.

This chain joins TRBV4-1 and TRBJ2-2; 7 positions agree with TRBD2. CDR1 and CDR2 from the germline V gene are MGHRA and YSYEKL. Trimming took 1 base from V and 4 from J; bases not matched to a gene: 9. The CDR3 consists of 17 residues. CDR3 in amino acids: CASSQGPRGSGTGELFF. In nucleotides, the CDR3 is TGCGCCAGCAGCCAAGGCCCGCGGGGGTCGGGCACCGGGGAGCTGTTTTTT.

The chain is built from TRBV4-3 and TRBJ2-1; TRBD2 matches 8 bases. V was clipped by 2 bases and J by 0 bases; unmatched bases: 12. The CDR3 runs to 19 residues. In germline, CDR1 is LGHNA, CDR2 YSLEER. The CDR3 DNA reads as TGCGCCAGCAGCCAAACTCAGGGGACTAGACCGAGCTCCTACAATGAGCAGTTCTTC. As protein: CASSQTQGTRPSSYNEQFF.

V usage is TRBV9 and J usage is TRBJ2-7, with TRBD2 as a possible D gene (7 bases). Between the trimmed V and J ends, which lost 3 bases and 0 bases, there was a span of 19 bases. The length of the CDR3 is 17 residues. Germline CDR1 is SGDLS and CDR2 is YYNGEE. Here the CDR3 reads CASSDYLGGVGSYEQYF. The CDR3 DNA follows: TGTGCCAGCAGCGACTACCTAGGGGGGGTTGGCTCCTACGAGCAGTACTTC.

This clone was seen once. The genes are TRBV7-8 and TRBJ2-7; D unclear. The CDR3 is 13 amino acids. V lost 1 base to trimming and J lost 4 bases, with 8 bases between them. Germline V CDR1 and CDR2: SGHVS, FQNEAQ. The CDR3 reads CASSLEVTYEQYF. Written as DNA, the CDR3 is TGTGCCAGCAGCTTAGAAGTTACATACGAGCAGTACTTC.

The CDR3 reads CASSVATGEGPRDEQFF. CDR3 nucleotides: TGTGCCAGCAGCGTAGCTACTGGCGAGGGTCCGAGGGATGAGCAGTTCTTC. The V gene is TRBV9, the J gene TRBJ2-1; D possibly corresponds to TRBD2 (5 bases). Germline V gene data show CDR1 as SGDLS and CDR2 as YYNGEE. This CDR3 is built from 17 residues. With 0 bases removed from V and 8 bases from J, the gap between germline ends came to 21 bases. Full variable domain (outside the CDR3, taken from reference TRBV9 and TRBJ2-1): DSGVTQTPKHLITATGQRVTLRCSPRSGDLSVYWYQQSLDQGLQFLIQYYNGEERAKGNILERFSAQQFPDLHSELNLSSLELGDSALYFCASSVATGEGPRDEQFFGPGTRLTVL.

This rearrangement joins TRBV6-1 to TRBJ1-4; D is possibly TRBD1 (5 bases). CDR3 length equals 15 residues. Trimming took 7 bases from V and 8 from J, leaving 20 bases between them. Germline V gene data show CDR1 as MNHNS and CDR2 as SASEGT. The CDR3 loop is CASNLRAGRGEKLFF. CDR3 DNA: TGTGCCAGCAACCTAAGGGCGGGGCGCGGGGAAAAACTGTTTTTT.

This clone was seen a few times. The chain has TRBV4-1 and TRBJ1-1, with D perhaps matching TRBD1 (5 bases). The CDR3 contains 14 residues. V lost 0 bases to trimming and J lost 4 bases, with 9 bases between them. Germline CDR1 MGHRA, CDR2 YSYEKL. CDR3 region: CASSQDRGGTEAFF. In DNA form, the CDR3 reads TGCGCCAGCAGCCAAGATCGGGGGGGCACTGAAGCTTTCTTT.

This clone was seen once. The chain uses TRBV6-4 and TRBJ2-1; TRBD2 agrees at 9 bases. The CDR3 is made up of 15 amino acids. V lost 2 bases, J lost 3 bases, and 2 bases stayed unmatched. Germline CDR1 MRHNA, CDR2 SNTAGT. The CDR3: CASSDLAGSYNEQFF. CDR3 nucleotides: TGTGCCAGCAGTGACCTAGCGGGGAGCTACAATGAGCAGTTCTTC.

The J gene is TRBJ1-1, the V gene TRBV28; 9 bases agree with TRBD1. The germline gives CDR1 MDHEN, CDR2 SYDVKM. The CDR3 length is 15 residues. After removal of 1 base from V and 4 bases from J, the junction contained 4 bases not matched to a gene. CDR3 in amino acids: CASSLSTGGSTEAFF. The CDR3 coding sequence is TGTGCCAGCAGTTTATCGACAGGGGGAAGCACTGAAGCTTTCTTT. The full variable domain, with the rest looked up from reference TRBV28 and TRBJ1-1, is DVKVTQSSRYLVKRTGEKVFLECVQDMDHENMFWYRQDPGLGLRLIYFSYDVKMKEKGDIPEGYSVSREKKERFSLILESASTNQTSMYLCASSLSTGGSTEAFFGQGTRLTVV.

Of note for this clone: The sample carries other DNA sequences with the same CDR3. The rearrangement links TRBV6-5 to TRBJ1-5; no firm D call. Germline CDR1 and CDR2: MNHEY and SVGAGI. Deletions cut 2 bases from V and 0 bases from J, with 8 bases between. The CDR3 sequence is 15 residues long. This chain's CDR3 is CASSYRQDSNQPQHF. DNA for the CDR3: TGTGCCAGCAGTTACAGGCAGGATAGCAATCAGCCCCAGCATTTT.

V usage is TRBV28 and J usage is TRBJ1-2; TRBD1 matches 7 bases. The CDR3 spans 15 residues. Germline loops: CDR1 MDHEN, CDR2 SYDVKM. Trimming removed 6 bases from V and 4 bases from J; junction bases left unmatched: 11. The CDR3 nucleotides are TGTGCCAGCAGACCCTCAGGGGGAAGGGGCTATGGCTACACCTTC. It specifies CASRPSGGRGYGYTF.

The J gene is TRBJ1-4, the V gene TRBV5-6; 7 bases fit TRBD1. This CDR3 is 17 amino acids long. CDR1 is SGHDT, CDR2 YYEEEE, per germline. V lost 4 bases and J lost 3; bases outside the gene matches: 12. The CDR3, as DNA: TGTGCCAGCAGCACCCGGCCGTACAGGGGCCCTAATGAAAAACTGTTTTTT. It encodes CASSTRPYRGPNEKLFF.

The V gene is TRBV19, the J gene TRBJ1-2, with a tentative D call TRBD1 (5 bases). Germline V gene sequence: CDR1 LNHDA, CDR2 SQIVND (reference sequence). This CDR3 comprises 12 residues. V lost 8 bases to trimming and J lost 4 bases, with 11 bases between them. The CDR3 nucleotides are TGTGCCAGTGCGGGGACTCCCTATGGCTACACCTTC. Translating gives CASAGTPYGYTF.